One sample yielded the 8 T cell receptor beta chains listed below, sequenced in a study of T cell responses to AZD1222 COVID-19 vaccine. Sequencing used immunoSEQ multiplex PCR; TCRdb keeps in-frame clones, though not all of them. The table shows about 120,000 clones, with roughly four fifths occurring only once. Sample: peripheral blood, taken on day 0 of AZD1222 vaccination. Every receptor here comes from an adult in good health.

The CDR3 protein is CASKIPNYGYTF. In nucleotides, the CDR3 is TGTGCCAGCAAGATCCCTAACTATGGCTACACCTTC. The chain carries TRBV6-6 and TRBJ1-2; no reliable D call. V lost 7 bases to trimming and J lost 0 bases, with 6 bases between them. CDR1 is MNHNY and CDR2 is SVGAGI in the germline V gene (reference sequence). The CDR3 is made up of 12 amino acids.

The chain combines TRBV19 with TRBJ2-1, with 11 bases aligning to TRBD2. Germline-derived CDR1 and CDR2 are LNHDA and SQIVND (reference sequence). J lost 10 bases, V lost 3 bases, and 8 bases had no gene match. The CDR3 is 15 residues long. The CDR3 protein is CASSIALAGGGEQFF. In DNA, the CDR3 is TGTGCCAGTAGTATTGCCCTAGCGGGAGGTGGGGAGCAGTTCTTC.

V gene TRBV5-1 combines with J gene TRBJ1-6; TRBD1 aligns across 7 bases. Trimming took 4 bases from V and 1 from J; bases not matched to a gene: 2. CDR3 length: 15 residues. Germline lookup yields CDR1 SGHRS and CDR2 YFSETQ. The CDR3 coding sequence is TGCGCCAGCAGCCTGACAGGGTCCTATAATTCACCCCTCCACTTT. Translated: CASSLTGSYNSPLHF. Full variable domain (outside the CDR3, taken from reference TRBV5-1 and TRBJ1-6): KAGVTQTPRYLIKTRGQQVTLSCSPISGHRSVSWYQQTPGQGLQFLFEYFSETQRNKGNFPGRFSGRQFSNSRSEMNVSTLELGDSALYLCASSLTGSYNSPLHFGNGTRLTVT.

This chain joins TRBV2 and TRBJ2-7; no firm D call. V was cut by 6 bases and J by 5 bases, with 20 bases left in between. The CDR3 contains 15 residues. In germline, CDR1 is SNHLY, CDR2 FYNNEI. Here the CDR3 DNA reads TGTGCCAGCAGGCCCCACGGAGCCGTGATCCACGAGCAGTACTTC. Its protein product is CASRPHGAVIHEQYF.

The chain recombines TRBV19 with TRBJ1-6; D uncertain. The germline gives CDR1 LNHDA, CDR2 SQIVND (reference sequence). This CDR3 contains 15 residues. V was trimmed by 1 base and J by 8 bases, leaving 12 bases between them. The CDR3 DNA follows: TGTGCCAGTAGTATAGTTCGGACCTCTGATTCACCCCTCCACTTT. It encodes CASSIVRTSDSPLHF.

CDR3 amino acids: CASSNRGSTGELFF. As DNA, the CDR3 is TGTGCCAGTAGTAATAGGGGTAGCACCGGGGAGCTGTTTTTT. The chain carries TRBV19 and TRBJ2-2; tentatively, D is TRBD1 (5 bases). Germline loops: CDR1 LNHDA, CDR2 SQIVND (reference sequence). Trimming removed 4 bases from V and 4 bases from J, with 10 bases in between. The CDR3 contains 14 residues.

In its sample, this clone was seen a few times. The CDR3 region has the DNA TGTGCCAGCAGCGAGGAGGGAAATCAGCCCCAGCATTTT. It translates to CASSEEGNQPQHF. The genes are TRBV5-4 and TRBJ1-5, with no clear D. Germline V CDR1 and CDR2: SGHNT, YYREEE (reference sequence). The CDR3 contains 13 residues. V shed 4 bases and J shed 4 bases, with 9 bases lying between them. Complete variable domain (other parts from reference TRBV5-4 and TRBJ1-5): ETGVTQSPTHLIKTRGQQVTLRCSSQSGHNTVSWYQQALGQGPQFIFQYYREEENGRGNFPPRFSGLQFPNYSSELNVNALELDDSALYLCASSEEGNQPQHFGDGTRLSIL.

The chain links TRBV12-5 to TRBJ2-1; 9 bases line up with TRBD1. The CDR3 extends over 16 amino acids. V dropped 0 bases and J dropped 10; count of bases not matched to a gene: 10. Germline lookup yields CDR1 LGHNT and CDR2 FRNRAP. CDR3 region: CASGLVVGQGIREQFF. DNA for the CDR3: TGTGCTAGTGGTTTGGTAGTTGGACAGGGGATTCGGGAGCAGTTCTTC.